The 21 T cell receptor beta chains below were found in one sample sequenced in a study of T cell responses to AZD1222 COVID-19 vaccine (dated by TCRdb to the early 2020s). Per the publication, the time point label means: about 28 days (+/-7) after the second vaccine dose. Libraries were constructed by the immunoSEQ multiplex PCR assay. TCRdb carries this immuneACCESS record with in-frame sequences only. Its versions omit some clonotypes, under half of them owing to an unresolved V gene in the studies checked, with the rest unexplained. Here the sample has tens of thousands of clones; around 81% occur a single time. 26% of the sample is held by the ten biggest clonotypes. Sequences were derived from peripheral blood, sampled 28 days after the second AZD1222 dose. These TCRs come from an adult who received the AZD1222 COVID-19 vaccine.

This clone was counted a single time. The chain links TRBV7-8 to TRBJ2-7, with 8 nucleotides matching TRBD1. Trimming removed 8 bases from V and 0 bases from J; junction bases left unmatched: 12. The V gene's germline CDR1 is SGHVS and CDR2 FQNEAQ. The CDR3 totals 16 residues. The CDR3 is CASCYSPGQASYEQYF. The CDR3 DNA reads TGTGCCAGCTGCTACTCTCCGGGACAGGCCTCCTACGAGCAGTACTTC.

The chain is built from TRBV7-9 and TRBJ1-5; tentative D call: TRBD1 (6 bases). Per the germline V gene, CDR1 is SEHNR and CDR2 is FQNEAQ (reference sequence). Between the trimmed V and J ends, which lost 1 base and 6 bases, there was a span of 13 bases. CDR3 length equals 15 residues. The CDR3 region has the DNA TGTGCCAGCAGCTTAGACGGGGGCGGTATTCAGCCCCAGCATTTT. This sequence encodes CASSLDGGGIQPQHF.

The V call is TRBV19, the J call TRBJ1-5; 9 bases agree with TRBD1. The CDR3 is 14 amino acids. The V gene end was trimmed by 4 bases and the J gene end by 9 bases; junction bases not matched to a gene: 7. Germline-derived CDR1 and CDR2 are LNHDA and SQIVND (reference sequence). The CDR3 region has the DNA TGTGCCAGTAGTAAGGGGACAGGGAACCCGCCCCAGCATTTT. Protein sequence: CASSKGTGNPPQHF. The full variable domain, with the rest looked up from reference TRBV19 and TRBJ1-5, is DGGITQSPKYLFRKEGQNVTLSCEQNLNHDAMYWYRQDPGQGLRLIYYSQIVNDFQKGDIAEGYSVSREKKESFPLTVTSAQKNPTAFYLCASSKGTGNPPQHFGDGTRLSIL.

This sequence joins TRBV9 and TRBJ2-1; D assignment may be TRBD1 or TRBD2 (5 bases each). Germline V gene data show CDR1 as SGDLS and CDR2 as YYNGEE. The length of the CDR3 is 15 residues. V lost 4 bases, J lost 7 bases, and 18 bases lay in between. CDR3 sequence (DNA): TGTGCCAGCAGCCAGCCGGGACCTGGATCGAATGAGCAGTTCTTC. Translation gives CASSQPGPGSNEQFF.

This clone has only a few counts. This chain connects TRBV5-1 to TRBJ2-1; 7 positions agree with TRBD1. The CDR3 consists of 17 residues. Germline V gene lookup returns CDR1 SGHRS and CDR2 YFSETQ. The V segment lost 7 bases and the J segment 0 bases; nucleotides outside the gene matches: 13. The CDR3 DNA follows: TGCGCCAGCGATTTAACAGGGGCGCTCAGCTCCTACAATGAGCAGTTCTTC. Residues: CASDLTGALSSYNEQFF.

The CDR3, as DNA: TGTGCCAGCAGCCGGAGGACAGGGGGGGATTCACCCCTCCACTTT. Amino acid sequence: CASSRRTGGDSPLHF. The chain links TRBV6-5 to TRBJ1-6; 10 nucleotides line up with TRBD1. V shed 6 bases, J shed 8 bases, and the junction held 7 bases outside the gene matches. CDR1 MNHEY and CDR2 SVGAGI come from the germline V gene. This CDR3 has 15 amino acids.

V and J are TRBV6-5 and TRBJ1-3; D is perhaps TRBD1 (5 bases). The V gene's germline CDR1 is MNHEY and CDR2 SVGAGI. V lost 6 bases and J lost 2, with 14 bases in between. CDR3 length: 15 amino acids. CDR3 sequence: CASSNGGVPGNTIYF. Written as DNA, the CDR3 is TGTGCCAGCAGCAACGGGGGGGTGCCTGGAAACACCATATATTTT.

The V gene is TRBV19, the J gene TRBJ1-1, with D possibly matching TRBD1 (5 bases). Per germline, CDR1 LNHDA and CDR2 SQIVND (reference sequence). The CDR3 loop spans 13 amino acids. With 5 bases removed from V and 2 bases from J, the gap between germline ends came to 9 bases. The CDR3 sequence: CASSSGYNTEAFF. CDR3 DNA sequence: TGTGCCAGTAGTTCAGGGTACAACACTGAAGCTTTCTTT.

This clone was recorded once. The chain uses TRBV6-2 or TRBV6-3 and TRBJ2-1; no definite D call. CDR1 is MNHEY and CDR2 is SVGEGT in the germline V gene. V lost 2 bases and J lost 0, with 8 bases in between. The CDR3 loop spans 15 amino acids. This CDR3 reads CASSYTPVSYNEQFF. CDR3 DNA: TGTGCCAGCAGTTACACGCCCGTCTCCTACAATGAGCAGTTCTTC.

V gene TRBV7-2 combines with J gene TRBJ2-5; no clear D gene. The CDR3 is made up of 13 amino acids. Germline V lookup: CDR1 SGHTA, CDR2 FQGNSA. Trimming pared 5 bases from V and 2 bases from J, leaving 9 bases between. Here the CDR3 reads CASSPFTQETQYF. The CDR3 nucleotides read TGTGCCAGCAGCCCCTTTACACAAGAGACCCAGTACTTC.

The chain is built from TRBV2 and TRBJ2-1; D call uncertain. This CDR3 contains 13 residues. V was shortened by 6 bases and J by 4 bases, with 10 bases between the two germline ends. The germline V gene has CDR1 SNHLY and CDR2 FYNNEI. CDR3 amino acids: CASSPTVYNEQFF. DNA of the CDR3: TGTGCCAGCAGCCCTACAGTTTACAATGAGCAGTTCTTC.

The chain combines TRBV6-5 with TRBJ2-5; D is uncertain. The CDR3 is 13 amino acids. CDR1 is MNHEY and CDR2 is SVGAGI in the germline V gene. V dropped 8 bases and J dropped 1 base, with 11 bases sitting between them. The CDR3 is CASYTVFQETQYF. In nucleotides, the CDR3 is TGTGCCAGCTACACGGTTTTCCAAGAGACCCAGTACTTC.

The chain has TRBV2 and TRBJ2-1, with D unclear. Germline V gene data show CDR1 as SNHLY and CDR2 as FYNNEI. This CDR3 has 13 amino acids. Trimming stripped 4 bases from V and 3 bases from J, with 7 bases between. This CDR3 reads CASSVTYYNEQFF. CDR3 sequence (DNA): TGTGCCAGCAGTGTGACGTACTACAATGAGCAGTTCTTC.

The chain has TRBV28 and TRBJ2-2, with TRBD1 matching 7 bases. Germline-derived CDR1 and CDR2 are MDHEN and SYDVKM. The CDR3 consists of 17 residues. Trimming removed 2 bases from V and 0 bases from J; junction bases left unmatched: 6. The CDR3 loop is CASSLKGDRPNTGELFF. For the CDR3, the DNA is TGTGCCAGCAGTTTAAAAGGGGACAGACCGAACACCGGGGAGCTGTTTTTT.

DNA of the CDR3: TGTGCCAGCAGTGAACAGGGCTACTATGGCTACACCTTC. Translating gives CASSEQGYYGYTF. The gene calls are TRBV2 and TRBJ1-2; maybe TRBD1 (5 bases). Between the trimmed V and J ends, which lost 2 bases and 3 bases, there was a span of 7 bases. Per germline, CDR1 SNHLY and CDR2 FYNNEI. This CDR3 has 13 residues.

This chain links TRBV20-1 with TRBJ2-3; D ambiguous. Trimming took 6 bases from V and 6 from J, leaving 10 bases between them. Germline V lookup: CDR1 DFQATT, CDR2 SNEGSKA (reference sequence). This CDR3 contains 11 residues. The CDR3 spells CSATVRDTQYF. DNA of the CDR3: TGCAGTGCCACAGTGAGGGATACGCAGTATTTT.

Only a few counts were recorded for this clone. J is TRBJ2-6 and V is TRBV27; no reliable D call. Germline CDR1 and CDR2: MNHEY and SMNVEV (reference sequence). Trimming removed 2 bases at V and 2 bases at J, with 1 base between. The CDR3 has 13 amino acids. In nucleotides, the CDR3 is TGTGCCAGCAGTTTAGCTGGGGCCAACGTCCTGACTTTC. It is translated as CASSLAGANVLTF.

The CDR3 DNA is TGTGCCAGCAGCTTAGTGGGGGGGACTAGCGGGTTGGATGAGCAGTTCTTC. It specifies CASSLVGGTSGLDEQFF. The V and J genes are TRBV7-2 and TRBJ2-1; 12 bases are shared with TRBD2. The CDR3 runs 17 residues. In germline, CDR1 is SGHTA, CDR2 FQGNSA. V gave up 1 base and J gave up 8 bases; unmatched junction bases: 9. Filled out from reference TRBV7-2 and TRBJ2-1, the complete variable domain reads GAGVSQSPSNKVTEKGKDVELRCDPISGHTALYWYRQSLGQGLEFLIYFQGNSAPDKSGLPSDRFSAERTGGSVSTLTIQRTQQEDSAVYLCASSLVGGTSGLDEQFFGPGTRLTVL.

CDR3 sequence: CASSPGQLTEQYF. For the CDR3, the DNA is TGTGCCAGCTCACCGGGACAGCTCACGGAGCAGTACTTC. The chain is built from TRBV18 and TRBJ2-7, with TRBD1 matching over 7 bases. Germline trimming cut 3 bases from V and 7 bases from J; bases unmatched to any gene: 6. The CDR3 contains 13 residues. Germline CDR1 is KGHSH and CDR2 is LQKENI. Based on the CDR3 plus reference TRBV18 and TRBJ2-7, the full variable domain is NAGVMQNPRHLVRRRGQEARLRCSPMKGHSHVYWYRQLPEEGLKFMVYLQKENIIDESGMPKERFSAEFPKEGPSILRIQQVVRGDSAAYFCASSPGQLTEQYFGPGTRLTVT.

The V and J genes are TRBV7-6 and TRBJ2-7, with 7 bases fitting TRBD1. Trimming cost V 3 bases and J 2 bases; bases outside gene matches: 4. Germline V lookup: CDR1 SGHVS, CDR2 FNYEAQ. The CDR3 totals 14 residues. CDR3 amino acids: CASSFRQGPYEQYF. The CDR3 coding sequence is TGTGCCAGCAGCTTCCGACAGGGCCCCTACGAGCAGTACTTC.

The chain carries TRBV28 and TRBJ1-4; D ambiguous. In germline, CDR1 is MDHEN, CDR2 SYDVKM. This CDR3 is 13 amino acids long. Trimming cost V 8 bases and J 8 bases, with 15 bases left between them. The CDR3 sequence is CASLETQSEKLFF. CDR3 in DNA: TGTGCCAGCTTGGAGACGCAGAGCGAAAAACTGTTTTTT.